This T cell receptor (beta chain) originates from a study of response to subunit inactivated influenza vaccine. Worth noting for this clonotype: Its target is unknown.

Points from the study as a whole: Authors suggested each seasonal influenza vaccination recruits few new T cells.

TCRdb re-derived calls from the RT-PCR reads in MiXCR, one entry per CDR3 protein. The table includes about 650,000 distinct CDR3 sequences, approximately 15% detected once. The TCR sequence derives from a man aged 45-65 years who received an inactivated influenza vaccine. The input for sequencing was PBMCs from blood, taken about 13 days after vaccination.

The CDR3 protein is CASSLGQGIPETQYF. The CDR3 DNA reads TGTGCCAGCAGTTTGGGACAGGGAATTCCAGAGACCCAGTACTTC. This rearrangement joins TRBV28 to TRBJ2-5; 9 nucleotides agree with TRBD1. The CDR3 sequence is 15 residues long. The V gene end was trimmed by 3 bases and the J gene end by 4 bases; junction bases not matched to a gene: 6. CDR1 is MDHEN, CDR2 SYDVKM, per germline.